Listed here is a single TCR beta chain. The antigen is unknown. This CDR3 region has 11 residues. Trimming left V 5 bases short and J 6 bases short, with 9 bases between. Per germline, CDR1 SGHRS and CDR2 YFSETQ. Generated by immunoSEQ multiplex PCR, the TCRdb table keeps only in-frame clones and is missing some. The table records about 74,000 clones, approximately 95% of them present only once. The data derive from a study of cytomegalovirus exposure and HLA in healthy donors. Study-wide points: The investigators catalogued 160 or so TCR beta chains as cytomegalovirus-associated.

The TCR was taken from a young man in good health and CMV-seropositive. The sequenced sample was PBMCs. This rearrangement joins TRBV5-1 to TRBJ2-7; no clear D. The CDR3: CASRENSEQYF. The CDR3 DNA reads TGCGCCAGCAGGGAAAACAGCGAGCAGTACTTC. The variable domain in full, completed from reference TRBV5-1 and TRBJ2-7, reads KAGVTQTPRYLIKTRGQQVTLSCSPISGHRSVSWYQQTPGQGLQFLFEYFSETQRNKGNFPGRFSGRQFSNSRSEMNVSTLELGDSALYLCASRENSEQYFGPGTRLTVT.